These 8 T cell receptor beta chains were sequenced from one sample in a study of blood T cell repertoires in COVID-19. Sequenced by immunoSEQ multiplex PCR; TCRdb stores in-frame clones only, minus some. Of tens of thousands of clones in the sample, around 90% were seen once. Sequencing used peripheral blood. These receptors originate from a man in his 60s with COVID-19, enrolled during active disease.

This clone was seen only a few times. The chain links TRBV2 to TRBJ1-3; D not certain. From germline, CDR1 is SNHLY and CDR2 FYNNEI. This CDR3 contains 14 residues. V lost 6 bases and J 0 bases, leaving 9 bases between the germline ends. The chain's CDR3 is CASRADPSGNTIYF. The CDR3 nucleotides are TGTGCCAGCAGAGCGGACCCCTCTGGAAACACCATATATTTT.

The chain couples TRBV6-6 to TRBJ2-3; D is perhaps TRBD2 (5 bases). This CDR3 has 15 residues. Trimming removed 0 bases at V and 0 bases at J, with 7 bases between. CDR1 and CDR2 (germline): MNHNY, SVGAGI (reference sequence). The CDR3 region is CASSYSAGSTDTQYF. The CDR3 DNA is TGTGCCAGCAGTTACTCCGCGGGTAGCACAGATACGCAGTATTTT.

This clone was recorded once. The chain has TRBV10-3 and TRBJ2-7, with D possibly being TRBD2 (5 bases). The V gene's germline CDR1 is ENHRY and CDR2 SYGVKD. The CDR3 spans 14 residues. The V end lost 2 bases, the J end lost 2 bases, and 10 bases lay between the germline ends. The CDR3 DNA sequence: TGTGCCATCAGTGAGGGAGAGGGTACCTACGAGCAGTACTTC. This encodes CAISEGEGTYEQYF.

This chain's CDR3 is CASSLSGPAGTGYEQYF. The DNA of the CDR3 is TGTGCCAGCAGTTTATCGGGCCCCGCCGGGACTGGATACGAGCAGTACTTC. The chain joins TRBV28 to TRBJ2-7; D possibly corresponds to TRBD2 (6 bases). The V gene lost 1 base and the J gene lost 4 bases, with 20 bases spanning the gap. Germline V CDR1 and CDR2: MDHEN, SYDVKM. The CDR3 loop spans 17 amino acids. The full variable domain, rest sourced from reference TRBV28 and TRBJ2-7, is DVKVTQSSRYLVKRTGEKVFLECVQDMDHENMFWYRQDPGLGLRLIYFSYDVKMKEKGDIPEGYSVSREKKERFSLILESASTNQTSMYLCASSLSGPAGTGYEQYFGPGTRLTVT.

This clone was seen only once. This sequence joins TRBV30 and TRBJ2-7, with 8 bases matching TRBD2. Looked up from germline, CDR1 is GTSNPN and CDR2 is SVGIG (reference sequence). The ends lost 5 bases at V and 0 bases at J; junction bases unmatched: 6. The CDR3 extends over 14 amino acids. The CDR3 nucleotides read TGTGCCTGGGACCCCGGGACTAGCTCCTACGAGCAGTACTTC. Amino acids: CAWDPGTSSYEQYF. The full variable domain, in which reference TRBV30 and TRBJ2-7 provide the parts outside the CDR3, is SQTIHQWPATLVQPVGSPLSLECTVEGTSNPNLYWYRQAAGRGLQLLFYSVGIGQISSEVPQNLSASRPQDRQFILSSKKLLLSDSGFYLCAWDPGTSSYEQYFGPGTRLTVT.

The CDR3 here is CASSDRGTGNSYEQYF. The CDR3 nucleotides read TGCGCCAGCAGTGATCGGGGGACAGGGAACTCCTACGAGCAGTACTTC. This sequence joins TRBV10-2 and TRBJ2-7; TRBD1 matches 9 bases. This CDR3 comprises 16 residues. CDR1 WSHSY and CDR2 SAAADI come from the germline V gene. J gave up 0 bases and V 3 bases, and 6 bases lay outside the gene matches.

The chain joins TRBV7-9 to TRBJ2-2, with 11 bases matching TRBD1. The V gene end was trimmed by 5 bases and the J gene end by 4 bases; junction bases not matched to a gene: 12. The CDR3 is 18 residues long. Germline CDR1 SEHNR, CDR2 FQNEAQ (reference sequence). The CDR3: CASSPPSWTGGVTGELFF. As DNA, the CDR3 is TGTGCCAGCAGCCCCCCTAGCTGGACAGGGGGCGTCACCGGGGAGCTGTTTTTT.

This clone was detected once. The chain joins TRBV7-3 to TRBJ1-1; 7 bases are a match to TRBD1. With 5 bases clipped from V and 4 bases from J, the junction kept 7 bases outside the gene matches. Germline assignment: CDR1 SGHTA and CDR2 FQGTGA. This CDR3 comprises 14 residues. This CDR3 reads CASSKTTGATEAFF. For the CDR3, the DNA is TGTGCCAGCAGCAAAACCACAGGGGCCACTGAAGCTTTCTTT.